This is a list of T cell receptor beta chains from one sample in a study of blood T cell repertoires in COVID-19. Assay: immunoSEQ multiplex PCR; the TCRdb copy retains only in-frame clones and omits some. Here the sample spans 200,000 to 300,000 clones, approximately 88% being singletons. The sample consisted of PBMCs or T cells enriched from blood (not recorded which). The receptors were sampled from a woman aged 40 to 50 with acute COVID-19. CDR3s include the opening cysteine and the closing phenylalanine or tryptophan. The order of the fields is V gene, D gene, J gene, clone size, CDR3 protein, CDR3 DNA. D genes are given only for firm matches. Part of the rows lack a size; the others show once, few, many or a class for expanded clones.

v_call: TRBV3-1/TRBV3-2
d_call: NA
j_call: TRBJ2-3
clone_size: NA
cdr3_aa: CASSQEAGADTQYF
cdr3_nt: TGTGCCAGCAGCCAAGAAGCCGGGGCAGATACGCAGTATTTT

v_call: TRBV7-2
d_call: TRBD1
j_call: TRBJ1-6
clone_size: NA
cdr3_aa: CASSHPGDRGGRSPLHF
cdr3_nt: TGTGCCAGCAGCCACCCGGGGGACAGGGGGGGAAGGTCACCCCTCCACTTT

v_call: TRBV7-2
d_call: NA
j_call: TRBJ1-1
clone_size: NA
cdr3_aa: CASSSQGNTEAFF
cdr3_nt: TGTGCCAGCAGCTCACAGGGGAACACTGAAGCTTTCTTT

v_call: TRBV27
d_call: TRBD1
j_call: TRBJ2-2
clone_size: NA
cdr3_aa: CASSPLYRGPNTGELFF
cdr3_nt: TGTGCCAGCAGTCCGTTATACAGGGGGCCTAACACCGGGGAGCTGTTTTTT

v_call: TRBV11-3
d_call: TRBD2
j_call: TRBJ2-1
clone_size: NA
cdr3_aa: CASSLDRIGRESSYNEQFF
cdr3_nt: TGTGCCAGCAGCTTAGATCGAATAGGGCGGGAGAGCTCCTACAATGAGCAGTTCTTC

v_call: TRBV6-5
d_call: TRBD1
j_call: TRBJ1-6
clone_size: NA
cdr3_aa: CASSFDPGQYSSPLHF
cdr3_nt: TGTGCCAGCAGTTTCGACCCGGGACAGTATTCTTCACCCCTCCACTTT

v_call: TRBV4-2
d_call: NA
j_call: TRBJ2-1
clone_size: NA
cdr3_aa: CASSQKGLDADRYNEQFF
cdr3_nt: TGTGCCAGCAGCCAAAAAGGACTAGACGCCGACAGGTACAATGAGCAGTTCTTC

v_call: TRBV29-1
d_call: TRBD1
j_call: TRBJ1-3
clone_size: NA
cdr3_aa: CSVAGQGFAGNTIYF
cdr3_nt: TGCAGCGTTGCGGGACAGGGGTTTGCTGGAAACACCATATATTTT

v_call: TRBV3-1/TRBV3-2
d_call: TRBD1
j_call: TRBJ2-2
clone_size: few
cdr3_aa: CASSQGIGTANTGELFF
cdr3_nt: TGTGCCAGCAGCCAAGGCATAGGGACAGCGAACACCGGGGAGCTGTTTTTT

v_call: TRBV4-1
d_call: TRBD2
j_call: TRBJ2-1
clone_size: NA
cdr3_aa: CASSQTGTSGYNEQFF
cdr3_nt: TGCGCCAGCAGCCAAACCGGGACTAGCGGATACAATGAGCAGTTCTTC

v_call: TRBV2
d_call: NA
j_call: TRBJ1-1
clone_size: few
cdr3_aa: CASTPDSGAFF
cdr3_nt: TGTGCCAGCACCCCGGACTCGGGGGCTTTCTTT

v_call: TRBV7-9
d_call: NA
j_call: TRBJ1-2
clone_size: NA
cdr3_aa: CASSIDRDNYGYTF
cdr3_nt: TGTGCCAGCAGCATTGACCGGGATAACTATGGCTACACCTTC

v_call: TRBV3-1/TRBV3-2
d_call: NA
j_call: TRBJ1-2
clone_size: NA
cdr3_aa: CASRGGGHGYTF
cdr3_nt: TGTGCCAGCCGGGGGGGAGGGCATGGCTACACCTTC

v_call: TRBV7-7
d_call: NA
j_call: TRBJ1-1
clone_size: NA
cdr3_aa: CASSPLREGMNTEAFF
cdr3_nt: TGTGCTAGCAGCCCCCTCCGTGAGGGCATGAACACTGAAGCTTTCTTT

v_call: TRBV19
d_call: NA
j_call: TRBJ1-1
clone_size: NA
cdr3_aa: CASSKGDRNTEAFF
cdr3_nt: TGTGCCAGTAGTAAAGGAGACAGGAACACTGAAGCTTTCTTT

v_call: TRBV2
d_call: NA
j_call: TRBJ1-4
clone_size: NA
cdr3_aa: CASSEAFQVNEKLFF
cdr3_nt: TGTGCCAGCAGTGAAGCTTTCCAGGTTAATGAAAAACTGTTTTTT

v_call: TRBV7-3
d_call: NA
j_call: TRBJ1-1
clone_size: NA
cdr3_aa: CASSLGGDTEAFF
cdr3_nt: TGTGCCAGCAGCTTAGGTGGAGACACTGAAGCTTTCTTT

v_call: TRBV4-3
d_call: NA
j_call: TRBJ2-3
clone_size: NA
cdr3_aa: CASSQDGRDIDTQYF
cdr3_nt: TGCGCCAGCAGCCAAGATGGGAGAGACATCGATACGCAGTATTTT

v_call: TRBV5-8
d_call: TRBD1
j_call: TRBJ1-3
clone_size: NA
cdr3_aa: CASSIPRTGVRGHTIYF
cdr3_nt: TGTGCCAGCAGCATACCCCGGACAGGGGTTAGGGGACACACCATATATTTT

v_call: TRBV28
d_call: NA
j_call: TRBJ1-4
clone_size: NA
cdr3_aa: CASTLTTVNEKLFF
cdr3_nt: TGTGCCAGCACCCTGACAACCGTTAATGAAAAACTGTTTTTT

v_call: TRBV7-7
d_call: NA
j_call: TRBJ2-5
clone_size: NA
cdr3_aa: CASSAEWGDQETQYF
cdr3_nt: TGTGCTAGCAGCGCCGAATGGGGGGACCAAGAGACCCAGTACTTC

v_call: TRBV10-2
d_call: NA
j_call: TRBJ1-2
clone_size: NA
cdr3_aa: CASEITLQRELWYGYTF
cdr3_nt: TGCGCCAGCGAAATAACTCTACAGAGGGAACTATGGTATGGCTACACCTTC

v_call: TRBV6-5
d_call: TRBD1
j_call: TRBJ1-6
clone_size: NA
cdr3_aa: CASTLVRGNNSPLHF
cdr3_nt: TGTGCCAGCACCCTAGTCAGGGGGAATAATTCACCCCTCCACTTT

v_call: TRBV19
d_call: TRBD1
j_call: TRBJ1-2
clone_size: NA
cdr3_aa: CASRSDRVGYGYTF
cdr3_nt: TGTGCCAGTAGATCGGACAGGGTTGGCTATGGCTACACCTTC

v_call: TRBV7-9
d_call: TRBD2
j_call: TRBJ2-3
clone_size: once
cdr3_aa: CASSQAGPSADTQYF
cdr3_nt: TGTGCCAGCAGCCAAGCGGGACCTAGCGCAGATACGCAGTATTTT

v_call: TRBV13
d_call: TRBD2
j_call: TRBJ2-2
clone_size: NA
cdr3_aa: CASSSRLALFGTGELFF
cdr3_nt: TGTGCCAGCAGCTCAAGACTAGCCCTCTTTGGGACCGGGGAGCTGTTTTTT

v_call: TRBV7-8
d_call: NA
j_call: TRBJ1-5
clone_size: NA
cdr3_aa: CASHPGVNSNQPQHF
cdr3_nt: TGTGCCAGCCACCCAGGGGTCAATAGCAATCAGCCCCAGCATTTT

v_call: TRBV9
d_call: NA
j_call: TRBJ1-6
clone_size: few
cdr3_aa: CASSVELNSPLHF
cdr3_nt: TGTGCCAGCAGCGTCGAACTCAATTCACCCCTCCACTTT

v_call: TRBV7-6
d_call: TRBD2
j_call: TRBJ2-7
clone_size: NA
cdr3_aa: CASSQTLAGGPREQYF
cdr3_nt: TGTGCCAGCAGCCAGACCTTAGCGGGAGGGCCGCGCGAGCAGTACTTC

v_call: TRBV18
d_call: NA
j_call: TRBJ1-3
clone_size: few
cdr3_aa: CASSPADSSIGTIYF
cdr3_nt: TGTGCCAGCTCACCAGCGGACTCTTCCATCGGCACCATATATTTT

v_call: TRBV30
d_call: NA
j_call: TRBJ1-1
clone_size: NA
cdr3_aa: CAWSPKRSDTEAFF
cdr3_nt: TGTGCCTGGAGCCCTAAGCGTAGCGACACTGAAGCTTTCTTT

v_call: TRBV5-1
d_call: NA
j_call: TRBJ2-1
clone_size: NA
cdr3_aa: CASNSEAREQFF
cdr3_nt: TGCGCCAGCAACTCTGAGGCGCGTGAGCAGTTCTTC

v_call: TRBV25-1
d_call: NA
j_call: TRBJ1-2
clone_size: NA
cdr3_aa: CASSEWGGNYGYTF
cdr3_nt: TGTGCCAGCAGTGAATGGGGGGGAAACTATGGCTACACCTTC